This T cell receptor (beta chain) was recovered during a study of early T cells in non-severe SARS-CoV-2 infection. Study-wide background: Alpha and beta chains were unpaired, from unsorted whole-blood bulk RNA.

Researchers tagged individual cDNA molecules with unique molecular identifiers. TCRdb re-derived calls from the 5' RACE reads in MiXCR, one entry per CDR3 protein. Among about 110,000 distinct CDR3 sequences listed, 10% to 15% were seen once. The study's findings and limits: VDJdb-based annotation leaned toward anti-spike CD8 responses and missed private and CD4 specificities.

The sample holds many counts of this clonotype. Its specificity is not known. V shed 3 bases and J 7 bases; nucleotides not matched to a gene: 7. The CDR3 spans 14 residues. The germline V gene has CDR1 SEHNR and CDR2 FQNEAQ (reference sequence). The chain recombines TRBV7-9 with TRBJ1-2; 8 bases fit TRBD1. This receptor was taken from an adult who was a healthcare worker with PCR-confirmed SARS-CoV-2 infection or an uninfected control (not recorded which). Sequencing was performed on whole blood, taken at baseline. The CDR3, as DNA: TGTGCCAGCAGCTTCTCATCGACAGGGGTTGGCTACACCTTC. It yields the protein CASSFSSTGVGYTF.